This T cell receptor (beta chain) originates from a study of blood T cells in healthy people across ages. The use of a sample-barcoded 5' primer and a J-beta primer mix characterized a second PCR of about 6 to 12 cycles. TCRdb called the 5' RACE reads again in MiXCR, with one record for every CDR3 protein. This sample has 600,000 to 1,000,000 distinct CDR3 sequences, with 58% found just once. Findings and limits, study-wide: CMV infection status of these donors was not known.

CDR1 and CDR2 from the germline V gene are SGHRS and YFSETQ. CDR3 size: 15 residues. About 10 milliliters of peripheral blood were drawn from each donor into EDTA-treated tubes. As concerns this clonotype: The target antigen is unknown.

The receptor was derived from a young man in good health. The sequencing sample was made of blood. The V call is TRBV5-1, the J call TRBJ2-4; 8 bases align to TRBD1. Judging by the DNA end, TRBJ2-7 fits better; the J call may be wrong. In DNA form, the CDR3 reads TGCGCCAGCAGCTTGGAGGGACAGGCCCCCAACGAGCAGTACTTC. It is translated as CASSLEGQAPNEQYF.